This is a list of T cell receptor beta chains from one sample in a study of regulatory T cells in long-lasting Graves disease. TCRdb fed the multiplex PCR reads into MiXCR, producing one record per CDR3 protein. The sample lists over 300,000 distinct CDR3 sequences; about 14% were seen once. The source was peripheral blood mononuclear cells (PBMCs), collected at new diagnosis, from a patient treated with antithyroid drugs. All receptors derive from a female donor with Graves disease. CDR3s include the opening cysteine and the closing phenylalanine or tryptophan. D genes are given only for firm matches. Clone size, where shown, is once, few, many, or a class for clones that have expanded.

many	TRBV3-1	TRBJ2-7	NA	TGTGCCAGCAGCCAAGGGGACTTGGGAGTGAGGGAGCAGTACTTC	CASSQGDLGVREQYF
many	TRBV7-9	TRBJ1-1	NA	TGTGCCAGCAGCTTAGGTAGGAAGGCTGAAGCTTTCTTT	CASSLGRKAEAFF
many	TRBV7-2	TRBJ1-1	NA	TGTGCCAGCAGCTTAGTTGGGCGCCCGGACACTGAAGCTTTCTTT	CASSLVGRPDTEAFF
many	TRBV7-6	TRBJ1-4	NA	TGTGCCAGCAGCCCAGCTCGGACTGCTAATGAAAAACTGTTTTTT	CASSPARTANEKLFF
NA	TRBV3-1	TRBJ1-2	TRBD1	TGTGCCAGCAGCCCCTACAGGGGGCTGGGCTATGGCTACACCTTC	CASSPYRGLGYGYTF
many	TRBV5-1	TRBJ2-7	TRBD1	TGCGCCAGCAGGCCGGGACAGCCCACCTACGAGCAGTACTTC	CASRPGQPTYEQYF
many	TRBV7-2	TRBJ2-7	NA	TGTGCCAGCAGCTTACTTTTCGCAGGTTACGAGCAGTACTTC	CASSLLFAGYEQYF
NA	TRBV12-3/TRBV12-4	TRBJ1-4	NA	TGTGCCAGCAGTTTTGGGGGGGGACGTGAAAAACTGTTTTTT	CASSFGGGREKLFF
many	TRBV12-3/TRBV12-4	TRBJ2-3	NA	TGTGCCAGCAGTTTTTTGAGGACGGGATCAGAATCGCAGTATTTT	CASSFLRTGSESQYF
many	TRBV2	TRBJ2-6	NA	TGTGCCAGCAGTGAAGCTGGGGCCAACGTCCTGACTTTC	CASSEAGANVLTF
many	TRBV7-3	TRBJ2-3	NA	TGTGCCAGCAGCTCCCTCGGGGAGGCCACAGATACGCAGTATTTT	CASSSLGEATDTQYF
few	TRBV11-2	TRBJ2-1	TRBD2	TGTGCCAGCAGCTTGATAGCGGGAGGGCCGCCCAATGAGCAGTTCTTC	CASSLIAGGPPNEQFF
many	TRBV7-9	TRBJ2-7	NA	TGTGCCAGCAGCTACCCCGACAGGGAGGTATCCTACGAGCAGTACTTC	CASSYPDREVSYEQYF
many	TRBV5-8	TRBJ1-2	TRBD1	TGTGCCAGCAGCACGACCGGGACAGTGACCTATGGCTACACCTTC	CASSTTGTVTYGYTF
many	TRBV6-5	TRBJ1-2	TRBD1	TGTGCCAGCAGTTACATCGACAGGGGAGGTGGCTACACCTTC	CASSYIDRGGGYTF
many	TRBV12-3/TRBV12-4	TRBJ1-2	TRBD1	TGTGCCAGCAGTCTCCGAGGGACAGCCCCTAACTATGGCTACACCTTC	CASSLRGTAPNYGYTF
many	TRBV20-1	TRBJ2-5	TRBD2	TGCAGTGCTTACCTAGCGGGGGGCGTCGGGGAGACCCAGTACTTC	CSAYLAGGVGETQYF
many	TRBV29-1	TRBJ2-3	TRBD2	TGCAGCGTCGTACTAGGGACTAGCGGGGACACAGATACGCAGTATTTT	CSVVLGTSGDTDTQYF
few	TRBV30	TRBJ1-1	NA	TGTGCCTGGGCATCCCTGGAGGGACCCCATGGGAACACTGAAGCTTTCTTT	CAWASLEGPHGNTEAFF
many	TRBV2	TRBJ2-3	NA	TGTGCCAGCAGAGCCGGACTGAGTCCAGATACGCAGTATTTT	CASRAGLSPDTQYF
NA	TRBV27	TRBJ1-3	NA	TGTGCCAGCAGGGGGGGGGGCGGGTTCTCTGGAAACACCATATATTTT	CASRGGGGFSGNTIYF
NA	TRBV4-1	TRBJ1-4	TRBD1	TGCGCCAGCAGCCGCACGACAGGGTTCGAAAAACTGTTTTTT	CASSRTTGFEKLFF
many	TRBV28	TRBJ2-1	NA	TGTGCCAGCAAGGTCAGGGTCAGGAGAAATGAGCAGTTCTTC	CASKVRVRRNEQFF
few	TRBV27	TRBJ1-3	NA	TGTGCCAGCAGTTTATCAGTCGATGGATTGCAGTCGGGAAACACCATATATTTT	CASSLSVDGLQSGNTIYF
many	TRBV3-1	TRBJ2-1	NA	TGTGCCAGCAGCCAAAGATTATATCCCAATAGCGGAGAGCAGTTCTTC	CASSQRLYPNSGEQFF
many	TRBV28	TRBJ1-2	NA	TGTGCCAGCAGTCCTAAAGGGCTTGGCTACACCTTC	CASSPKGLGYTF
few	TRBV7-9	TRBJ2-2	TRBD1	TGTGCCAGCAGCCCTCAGGGGGTTGAGAACACCGGGGAGCTGTTTTTT	CASSPQGVENTGELFF
many	TRBV11-2	TRBJ2-3	TRBD2	TGTGCCAGCAGCTTCCGGGGGAGCGGGGAAAAAGATACGCAGTATTTT	CASSFRGSGEKDTQYF
many	TRBV2	TRBJ1-4	TRBD1	TGTGCCAGCAGGCTGACAGGGAATACTCTGGGGAAACTGTTTTTT	CASRLTGNTLGKLFF
few	TRBV28	TRBJ2-7	NA	TGTGCCAGCAGTTTAGGGATAACCTCTAGCGCGAGGAGCTCCTACGAGCAGTACTTC	CASSLGITSSARSSYEQYF
many	TRBV28	TRBJ1-1	NA	TGTGCCAGCACCAGAGGGAAGAACACTGAAGCTTTCTTT	CASTRGKNTEAFF